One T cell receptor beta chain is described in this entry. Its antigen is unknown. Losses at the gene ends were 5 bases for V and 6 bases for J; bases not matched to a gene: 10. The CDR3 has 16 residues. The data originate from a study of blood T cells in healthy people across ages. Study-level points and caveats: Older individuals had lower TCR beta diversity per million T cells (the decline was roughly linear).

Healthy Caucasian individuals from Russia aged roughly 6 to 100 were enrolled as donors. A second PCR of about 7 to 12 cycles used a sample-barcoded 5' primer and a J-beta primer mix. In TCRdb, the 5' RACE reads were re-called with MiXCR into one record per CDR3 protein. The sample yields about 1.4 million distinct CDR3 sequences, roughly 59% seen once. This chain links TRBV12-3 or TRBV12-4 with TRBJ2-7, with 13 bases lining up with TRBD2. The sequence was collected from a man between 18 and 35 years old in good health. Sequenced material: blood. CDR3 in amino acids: CASSPGTSGNWFEQYF. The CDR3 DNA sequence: TGTGCCAGCAGTCCCGGGACTAGCGGGAACTGGTTCGAGCAGTACTTC.